This note documents a single T cell receptor beta chain sequence. V was clipped by 5 bases and J by 1 base; unmatched bases: 10. This CDR3 has 15 residues. CDR1 DFQATT and CDR2 SNEGSKA come from the germline V gene (reference sequence). The entry originates in a study of regulatory T cells in long-lasting Graves disease. CDR3-region Arm-PCR and iRepertoire HTBI primers produced the TCR beta libraries. TCRdb processed the multiplex PCR reads anew with MiXCR; each CDR3 protein has one entry. The data contain 350,000 to 500,000 distinct CDR3 sequences, roughly 15% of them singletons. Noted time point: newly diagnosed GD, antithyroid drugs for less than 3 months. Extracted RNA from PBMCs served as the source of the TCR library. Patients hailed from an endocrinology department in Xi'an, China. The same sample was also studied in work on T cells in Graves' hyperthyroidism and ophthalmopathy. This second study notes: HTBI primers were employed in a first-round RT-PCR of the TCR CDR3.

This TCR came from a woman between 50 and 59 years old with Graves disease. Material: peripheral blood mononuclear cells (PBMCs), obtained at new diagnosis, from a patient treated with antithyroid drugs. The V gene is TRBV20-1, the J gene TRBJ2-7, with 8 bases identical to TRBD1. The CDR3: CSAENGQGISYEQYF. The CDR3 DNA is TGCAGTGCTGAAAACGGACAGGGAATATCCTACGAGCAGTACTTC.